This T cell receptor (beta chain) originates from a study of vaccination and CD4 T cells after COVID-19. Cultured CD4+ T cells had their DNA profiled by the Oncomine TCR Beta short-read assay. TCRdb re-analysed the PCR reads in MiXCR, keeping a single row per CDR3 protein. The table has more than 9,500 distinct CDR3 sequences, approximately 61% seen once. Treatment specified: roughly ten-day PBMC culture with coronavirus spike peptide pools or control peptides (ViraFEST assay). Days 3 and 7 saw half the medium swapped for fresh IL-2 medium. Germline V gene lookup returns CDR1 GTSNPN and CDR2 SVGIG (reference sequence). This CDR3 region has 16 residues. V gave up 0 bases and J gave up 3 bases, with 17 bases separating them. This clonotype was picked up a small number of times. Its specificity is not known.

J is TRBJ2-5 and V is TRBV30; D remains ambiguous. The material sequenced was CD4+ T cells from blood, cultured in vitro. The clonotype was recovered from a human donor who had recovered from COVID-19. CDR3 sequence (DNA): TGTGCCTGGAGTGTACTGTGGGCGGCCTTAAAAGAGACCCAGTACTTC. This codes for CAWSVLWAALKETQYF.